The 20 T cell receptor beta chains below come from one sample, sequenced in a study of regulatory T cells in long-lasting Graves disease. Sequencing libraries for TCR beta were prepared with iRepertoire HTBI primers and Arm-PCR of CDR3 regions. Via MiXCR, TCRdb re-called the multiplex PCR reads, giving one row per CDR3 protein. The sample records 400,000 to 450,000 distinct CDR3 sequences, less than 25% being singletons. Time point described: persistent/refractory GD, antithyroid drugs over 5 years with positive TRAb. RNA from PBMCs was the source of the TCR library. The specimen was peripheral blood mononuclear cells (PBMCs), collected when the disease was refractory, from a patient treated with antithyroid drugs. The receptors were sampled from a female donor with Graves disease.

This clonotype was seen many times. In DNA, the CDR3 is TGTGCCAGCAGCCGAAGACTAGCGGGAGGGGCAACGACCCAGTACTTC. Translating it yields CASSRRLAGGATTQYF. The chain recombines TRBV6-1 with TRBJ2-5; 14 bases fit TRBD2. Germline-derived CDR1 and CDR2 are MNHNS and SASEGT. The CDR3 contains 16 residues. V lost 6 bases, J lost 7 bases, and 10 bases stayed unmatched.

The chain combines TRBV15 with TRBJ1-1; D is uncertain. Trimming left V 0 bases short and J 0 bases short, with 8 bases between. The germline V gene has CDR1 LNHNV and CDR2 YYDKDF (reference sequence). The CDR3 sequence is 15 residues long. CDR3 residues: CATSREVWMNTEAFF. The CDR3 DNA reads TGTGCCACCAGCAGAGAAGTGTGGATGAACACTGAAGCTTTCTTT.

CDR3 amino acids: CASRGLAGTSADTQYF. The CDR3 DNA reads TGTGCCAGCAGGGGACTAGCGGGGACGTCTGCAGATACGCAGTATTTT. The V and J genes are TRBV12-3 or TRBV12-4 and TRBJ2-3; 13 nucleotides align to TRBD2. Germline trimming cut 6 bases from V and 4 bases from J; bases unmatched to any gene: 7. The CDR3 consists of 16 residues.

There are many counts of this clonotype. An end of the junction differs from the germline gene, which may be a read error. This chain links TRBV19 with TRBJ1-4; the D gene is possibly TRBD1 (5 bases). Germline V gives CDR1 LNHDA, CDR2 SQIVND (reference sequence). This CDR3 region has 15 residues. The DNA for the CDR3 is TGCGCCAGCAGCATCGACAGAGCAACTAATGAAAAACTGTTTTTT. Its translation is CASSIDRATNEKLFF. The full variable domain, completed using reference TRBV19 and TRBJ1-4, is DGGITQSPKYLFRKEGQNVTLSCEQNLNHDAMYWYRQDPGQGLRLIYYSQIVNDFQKGDIAEGYSVSREKKESFPLTVTSAQKNPTAFYLCASSIDRATNEKLFFGSGTQLSVL.

The chain recombines TRBV30 with TRBJ2-1; possibly TRBD2 for D (5 bases). The CDR3 runs to 15 residues. V lost 2 bases and J lost 1, with 12 bases in between. Germline V gives CDR1 GTSNPN, CDR2 SVGIG (reference sequence). The CDR3 DNA reads as TGTGCCTGGAGTTTGGTTAGCGAGTCCTACAATGAGCAGTTCTTC. It specifies CAWSLVSESYNEQFF. The full variable domain, its missing parts supplied by reference TRBV30 and TRBJ2-1, is SQTIHQWPATLVQPVGSPLSLECTVEGTSNPNLYWYRQAAGRGLQLLFYSVGIGQISSEVPQNLSASRPQDRQFILSSKKLLLSDSGFYLCAWSLVSESYNEQFFGPGTRLTVL.

This clonotype was observed a few times. CDR3 loop: CSASARGAIRSTEAFF. The CDR3 DNA reads TGCAGTGCTAGTGCCAGGGGAGCGATACGGTCCACTGAAGCTTTCTTT. This chain links TRBV20-1 with TRBJ1-1; a weak D match, TRBD1 (6 bases). V was cut by 3 bases and J by 4 bases, with 21 bases left in between. The length of the CDR3 is 16 residues. Per germline, CDR1 DFQATT and CDR2 SNEGSKA (reference sequence).

The chain is built from TRBV30 and TRBJ2-7; TRBD2 might be the D (6 bases). The V gene's germline CDR1 is GTSNPN and CDR2 SVGIG (reference sequence). This CDR3 has 13 residues. V lost 1 base and J lost 2, with 9 bases in between. The CDR3 bases are TGTGCCTGGAGTGCCGGACTAACCTACGAGCAGTACTTC. This codes for CAWSAGLTYEQYF.

The table lists this clonotype with a few counts. The chain couples TRBV29-1 to TRBJ1-1; D is unclear. From germline, CDR1 is SQVTM and CDR2 ANQGSEA. V was trimmed by 7 bases and J by 1 base, leaving 10 bases between them. This CDR3 comprises 12 residues. The CDR3, as DNA: TGCAGCGGTGGGCGGCGGAACACTGAAGCTTTCTTT. Translating gives CSGGRRNTEAFF.

The J gene is TRBJ2-7, the V gene TRBV7-8; TRBD1 aligns across 8 bases. Germline V gene lookup returns CDR1 SGHVS and CDR2 FQNEAQ. The ends lost 5 bases at V and 4 bases at J; junction bases unmatched: 7. The CDR3 extends over 14 amino acids. CDR3 in amino acids: CASSTRTGRYEQYF. CDR3 DNA: TGTGCCAGCAGCACCAGGACAGGGAGGTACGAGCAGTACTTC.

This chain joins TRBV28 and TRBJ2-7, with 7 bases lining up with TRBD1. Germline values: CDR1 MDHEN, CDR2 SYDVKM. The CDR3 loop spans 12 amino acids. V shed 8 bases and J 6 bases; nucleotides not matched to a gene: 7. This chain's CDR3 is CASRQGYTEQYF. CDR3 nucleotide sequence: TGTGCCAGCCGACAGGGTTATACCGAGCAGTACTTC.

Remarks on this clonotype: A single base separates this from a much larger clone, so it may be a read error. The chain uses TRBV2 and TRBJ2-2, with 12 bases fitting TRBD1. Germline-derived CDR1 and CDR2 are SNHLY and FYNNEI. CDR3 size: 16 residues. CDR3 loop: CASNPGQGARTGELLF. In DNA, the CDR3 is TGTGCCAGCAATCCGGGACAGGGGGCGCGCACCGGGGAGCTGCTTTTT.

The J gene is TRBJ2-5, the V gene TRBV20-1, with D unresolved. Germline V gene lookup returns CDR1 DFQATT and CDR2 SNEGSKA (reference sequence). Trimming shortened V by 2 bases and J by 0 bases, and 10 bases separated the two germline ends. CDR3 length: 14 residues. CDR3 coding DNA: TGCAGTGCTAGAAATAGCCGAAACCAAGAGACCCAGTACTTC. Its translation: CSARNSRNQETQYF.

This chain links TRBV7-9 with TRBJ2-7, with D maybe TRBD2 (5 bases). Germline CDR1 reads SEHNR; CDR2 reads FQNEAQ (reference sequence). The CDR3 is 16 amino acids. Trimming removed 1 base at V and 0 bases at J, with 13 bases between. In nucleotides, the CDR3 is TGTGCCAGCAGCTTAGAGGGAGTCCTTAGCTCCTACGAGCAGTACTTC. Residues: CASSLEGVLSSYEQYF.

This clonotype was found a few times. V gene TRBV9 combines with J gene TRBJ2-1; D not resolved. This CDR3 has 12 amino acids. Between the trimmed V and J ends, which lost 1 base and 7 bases, there was a span of 6 bases. Germline V gene sequence: CDR1 SGDLS, CDR2 YYNGEE. The CDR3 DNA is TGTGCCAGCAGCGTATTAGGGAATGAGCAGTTCTTC. It specifies CASSVLGNEQFF. The full variable domain, with the rest looked up from reference TRBV9 and TRBJ2-1, is DSGVTQTPKHLITATGQRVTLRCSPRSGDLSVYWYQQSLDQGLQFLIQYYNGEERAKGNILERFSAQQFPDLHSELNLSSLELGDSALYFCASSVLGNEQFFGPGTRLTVL.

This clonotype was seen many times. This rearrangement joins TRBV18 to TRBJ2-7; D unresolved. V was pared by 8 bases and J by 4 bases, with 9 bases between. The length of the CDR3 is 11 residues. Germline CDR1 and CDR2: KGHSH and LQKENI. Here the CDR3 reads CASSHGYEQYF. The CDR3 DNA sequence: TGTGCCAGCAGCCACGGTTACGAGCAGTACTTC.

This clonotype was picked up many times. This chain links TRBV5-1 with TRBJ2-7; D gene unclear. The V and J ends lost 2 bases and 0 bases respectively, with 9 bases between them. This CDR3 spans 14 amino acids. CDR1 is SGHRS and CDR2 is YFSETQ in the germline V gene. CDR3 nucleotide sequence: TGCGCCAGCAGCTTCGCGGCGAGCTCCTACGAGCAGTACTTC. Translated, it gives CASSFAASSYEQYF.

The chain's CDR3 is CASSQLLGTEAFF. The CDR3 DNA is TGCGCCAGCAGCCAACTCCTGGGCACTGAAGCTTTCTTT. The V call is TRBV4-3, the J call TRBJ1-1; the D is unclear. The CDR3 consists of 13 residues. V lost 2 bases to trimming and J lost 4 bases, with 8 bases between them. In germline, CDR1 is LGHNA, CDR2 YSLEER.

The chain joins TRBV4-2 to TRBJ1-1, with D perhaps TRBD1 (5 bases). The CDR3 runs to 15 residues. V shed 0 bases and J shed 0 bases, with 8 bases lying between them. In germline, CDR1 is LGHNA, CDR2 YNFKEQ. CDR3: CASSQEDTLNTEAFF. In DNA form, the CDR3 reads TGTGCCAGCAGCCAAGAGGACACCCTGAACACTGAAGCTTTCTTT.

For this clonotype: With a much larger clone just one base away, this may be a read error. The chain uses TRBV7-2 and TRBJ2-5; the match to TRBD2 covers 12 bases. The length of the CDR3 is 15 residues. V shed 5 bases, J shed 7 bases, and the junction held 8 bases outside the gene matches. Germline CDR1 SGHTA, CDR2 FQGNSA. The CDR3 nucleotides are TGTGCCAGCAGCCCTGGTCTAGCGGGAGGGAGGACCCAGTACTTC. It specifies CASSPGLAGGRTQYF. The full variable domain, in which reference TRBV7-2 and TRBJ2-5 provide the parts outside the CDR3, is GAGVSQSPSNKVTEKGKDVELRCDPISGHTALYWYRQSLGQGLEFLIYFQGNSAPDKSGLPSDRFSAERTGGSVSTLTIQRTQQEDSAVYLCASSPGLAGGRTQYFGPGTRLLVL.

The J gene is TRBJ1-2, the V gene TRBV20-1; 8 bases are shared with TRBD1. The CDR3 totals 16 residues. The germline gives CDR1 DFQATT, CDR2 SNEGSKA (reference sequence). Trimming took 6 bases from V and 2 from J; bases not matched to a gene: 14. CDR3 in DNA: TGCAGTGCCGCGACGGGGACAGGCGGGATCAACTATGGCTACACCTTC. Its translation: CSAATGTGGINYGYTF.